This T cell receptor beta chain was documented in a study of cytomegalovirus exposure and HLA in healthy donors (dated by TCRdb to about 2017). Regarding the study in general: In an earlier analysis of approximately 640 of the donors, 250 to 350 Gb of sequence data and 95 million to 130 million unique TCR beta sequences from about 190 million T cells were reported. Roughly 300 gigabases of sequencing data and 70 million to 85 million unique TCR sequences were included in an early release covering under 650 HLA-typed donors. Of the 398 genotyped donors, 65% to 90% were placed in the genetic ancestry cluster associated with self-reported Caucasian donors. The study was designed to test whether signatures of past pathogen exposure could be identified by cataloging public T cell receptors. The study used immunosequencing to profile the T cell repertoires of approximately 630 subjects and linked those repertoires to cytomegalovirus serostatus. In addition to the first cohort of roughly 700 subjects, a separate validation cohort of approximately 110 different subjects was used. To predict cytomegalovirus infection status, the study brought together high-throughput TCR immunosequencing, statistical association of individual TCRs with disease status, and machine learning. In a later analysis, previously published TCR beta repertoires from several hundred donors were re-analyzed and high-resolution HLA genotyping was added so that TCR occurrence patterns could be studied. In the later analysis, no new phenotypic data were used to find candidate immune exposures; instead, reliance was placed on TCR beta sequences and their occurrence across donors. An earlier analysis of some 500 of the donors applied high-throughput TCR beta sequencing to assess whether each TCR beta V gene segment acted as functional or pseudogenic. Donor age, sex, ethnicity and CMV serostatus were compiled alongside the repertoire data. Genome-wide SNP genotypes for about three fifths of the roughly 670 donors were used in a later genetic analysis, which treated that subset as a discovery cohort. Every repertoire in the discovery cohort had been generated on one and the same sequencing platform. Class I and class II HLA loci were covered by the typing at four-digit resolution. Typing coverage differed by locus: A, B, C, DRB1 and DQB1 were typed in roughly 620-640 donors, DQA1 in about 550, DPA1 in around 580, and DPB1 in approximately 450. About five DR-DQ haplotypes were treated as single units for association and clustering because of strong linkage in the cohort. Among almost 400 genotyped donors of the cohort, an average of 235,054 unique TCR beta nucleotide sequences were sequenced per donor, around a sixth of them non-productive.

Summary of the overall study and its limitations: Because the 87-base-pair reads could not distinguish some IMGT-functional V segments, including TRBV6-2 and TRBV6-3, those segments were excluded. In an earlier analysis of more than 450 of the donors, most TCR beta V segments were observed in productive rearrangements about 90% or about 30% of the time, broadly matching IMGT annotations. Specific HLA alleles were associated with 16,951 TCR beta sequences at a false discovery rate of 0.05 in a later analysis. A later genetic analysis reported fewer N-insertions in productive TCRs among donors in an Asian-associated ancestry cluster than the approximately 700-donor mean. A further reported finding was that TCR beta sequences accurately predicted the HLA-A and HLA-B alleles for most subjects in the first cohort. Compared with equally common non-associated chains, HLA-associated TCR beta chains in a later analysis were more clonally expanded and had lower generation probabilities. For the cohort, immune exposure information was limited to CMV serostatus. According to a later analysis, most CMV-associated TCR beta chains appeared to be HLA-restricted, and the HLA associations seemed to be driven largely by CMV exposure. When HLA alleles, especially DR and DQ, strongly co-occurred, attributing TCR associations to individual alleles was difficult. It was suggested by the authors that the approach could potentially be generalized to other disease states and immunological phenotypes. Roughly uniform sequencing depth across donors was assumed in presence/absence analyses, although this assumption may not hold. Three of the identified cytomegalovirus-associated TCR beta chains were confirmed in vitro to be specific for cytomegalovirus antigens. Because HLA typing was unavailable for some donors at each locus, only the typed subset was used in association tests. Correlated functional status among segregating V segments might be attributable to linkage disequilibrium, but an unknown experimental factor could not be ruled out. A cluster of highly shared sequence variants was judged likely to represent a technical artifact of the sequencing pipeline. The classifier was reported to diagnose cytomegalovirus status with high specificity and sensitivity in both the original cohort and the validation cohort. Only TCR beta chains were sequenced in this cohort, and the absence of alpha or paired-chain data limited detectable features. Most TCR sequences were seen in very few donors, while some public TCRs were found in many individuals. Several of the top co-occurrence clusters appeared to be linked to parvovirus B19, influenza, CMV and Epstein-Barr virus, according to a later analysis. A later analysis found that TCR association rates varied across HLA loci, with DRB1 alleles showing the most associated TCRs and HLA-C alleles the fewest. Because counts were too low, more than 15 rarely observed V segments, including chromosome 9 orphons, were excluded from the earlier analysis of under 650 of the donors. An association between a missense DCLRE1C variant and V-gene and J-gene trimming of TCR beta chains was found in a later genetic analysis and replicated in an independent cohort. In the study, 150 to 200 TCR beta chains were listed as associated with cytomegalovirus.

Trimming accounts for 2 bases at V and 3 bases at J, while the number of junction bases matched to no gene is 14. Including the terminal cysteine and phenylalanine, the CDR3 comprises 18 residues. The CDR3 DNA has 54 bases and is translated from base 1. The germline V gene (reference sequence) yields MNHEY for CDR1 and SMNVEV for CDR2. Receptor libraries were prepared by the immunoSEQ multiplex PCR assay. The multiplex PCR relied on a mix of 60 forward primers for TCR Vbeta segments and 13 reverse primers for TCR Jbeta segments. The CDR3 region of rearranged TCR beta genes was amplified from genomic DNA by a multiplex PCR assay. On the Illumina HiSeq System, the amplified TCR beta libraries were sequenced as 87-base-pair reads. In the original analysis: A later analysis tallied approximately 87 million unique TCR beta chains across the 700 or so repertoires, and approximately 11 million of those chains were shared by two or more donors. Raw reads were error-corrected and collapsed into unique sequences by a nearest-neighbor algorithm in which closely related sequences were merged to remove PCR and sequencing errors. To assign V, D and J gene segments, CDR3 sequences were aligned to IMGT reference sequences. For a sequence to be retained, at least a six-nucleotide match to both a V gene segment and a J gene segment was required. Rearrangements were classified as productive when the CDR3 lacked stop codons and remained in frame with V and J, and all other rearrangements were classified as non-productive. CDR3 was defined by IMGT convention, running from the second conserved V-encoded cysteine to the conserved J-encoded phenylalanine. The earlier analysis of about 590 of the donors excluded sequences that lacked an unambiguous match to a single V gene segment. In an earlier analysis of approximately 610 of the donors, V segments were called functional above 56.7% productive rearrangements and were called segregating when the between-donor standard deviation exceeded 5%. A statistical classification framework was built to diagnose cytomegalovirus status from the catalog of TCR beta chain sequences. In a later analysis, V and J genes were assigned by comparing TCR nucleotide sequences against IMGT/GENE-DB human TR gene sequences. A later analysis assigned CDR3 sequences and most-parsimonious VDJ recombination scenarios with the TCRdist pipeline. In a later analysis, each TCR beta chain was defined by its CDR3 amino acid sequence together with its V-gene family, and reads lacking a unique V-gene family were excluded. As a way to deal with suspected cross-contamination and a sequencing artifact, a later analysis dropped 450 to 600 nucleotide sequences that were highly shared and had low generation probability. In a later analysis, a clonal expansion index was calculated for each public chain from normalized within-repertoire ranks of inferred template counts. In a later analysis, generation probabilities were computed with a VDJ recombination model fitted to out-of-frame rearrangements, and the resulting probabilities were checked against IGoR. A later analysis scored TCR-TCR, TCR-HLA and TCR-CMV co-occurrence with hypergeometric tests, applying a repertoire-size bias correction to TCR pairs. False discovery rates were estimated in a later analysis by permuting HLA or CMV assignments 20 times. In a later analysis, co-occurring TCRs were grouped using DBSCAN, and TCRdist sequence similarity was added for clustering within HLA-allele-positive subsets. Repertoires with fewer than 30,000 or more than 120,000 public chains were left out of co-occurrence clustering, as were about five repertoires with anomalous nucleotide sharing. TCRdb carries this immuneACCESS record with in-frame sequences only. Its versions omit some clonotypes, under half of them owing to an unresolved V gene in the studies checked, with the rest unexplained. V, J and clone size are those of that table, while D and trimming were read from the DNA. A total of approximately 150,000 clones appear in this sample, around 82% of them only once. About 13% of the sample belongs to the ten largest clones.

Turning to this clone: Which antigen it targets is not known. It has no much larger one-base neighbor in the sample; base qualities were not kept.

In total, approximately 690 healthy bone marrow donors made up the cohort. Cohort members were all nominally healthy when sampled, although unrecorded immune exposures were likely present. The donor tested CMV seropositive, placing the donor among the roughly 300 seropositive members of the cohort. Each donor provided a peripheral blood sample, and peripheral blood mononuclear cells were used for TCR beta sequencing. The Qiagen DNeasy Blood Extraction Kit was used to extract genomic DNA from the blood cell samples. The chain joins TRBV27 to TRBJ2-3; 7 central nucleotides agree with TRBD1. The TCR comes from a woman aged 45-65 years in good health and CMV-seropositive. Source material: PBMCs. The sequenced DNA: TGTGCCAGCAGTTTAGGTTTGAGTCGGAACAGGGGAACAGATACGCAGTATTTT. The encoded protein is CASSLGLSRNRGTDTQYF.